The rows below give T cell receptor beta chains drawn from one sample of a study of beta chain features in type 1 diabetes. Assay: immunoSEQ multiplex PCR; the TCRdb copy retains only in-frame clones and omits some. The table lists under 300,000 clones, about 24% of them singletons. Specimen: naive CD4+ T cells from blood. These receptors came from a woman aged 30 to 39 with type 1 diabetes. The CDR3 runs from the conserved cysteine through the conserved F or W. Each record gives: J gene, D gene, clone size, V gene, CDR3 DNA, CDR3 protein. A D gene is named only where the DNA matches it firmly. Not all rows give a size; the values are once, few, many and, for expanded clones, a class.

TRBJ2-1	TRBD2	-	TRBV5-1	TGCGCCAGCAGCCGCGTTCCTCGGACTAGTTCCCCCAATGAGCAGTTCTTC	CASSRVPRTSSPNEQFF
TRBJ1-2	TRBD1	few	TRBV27	TGTGCCAGCAGTTCCAGGACAGGGGGCGGCTACACCTTC	CASSSRTGGGYTF
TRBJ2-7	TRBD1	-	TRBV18	TGTGCCAGCTCACCACCGAGGGGGCTCACCTACGAGCAGTACTTC	CASSPPRGLTYEQYF
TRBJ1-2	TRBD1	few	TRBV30	TGTGCCTGGAACCGGGACAGGGACATCAATGGCTACACCTTC	CAWNRDRDINGYTF
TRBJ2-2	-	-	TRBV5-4	TGTGCCAGCAGCTTGAAGCGGTCCACCGGGGAGCTGTTTTTT	CASSLKRSTGELFF
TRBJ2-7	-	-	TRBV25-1	TGTGCCAGACGGAGGTTTCAGGACCGGATTTACGAGCAGTACTTC	CARRRFQDRIYEQYF
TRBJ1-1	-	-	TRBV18	TGTGCCAGCTCACCAGGCGGGGGCGGCGGTACTGAAGCTTTCTTT	CASSPGGGGGTEAFF
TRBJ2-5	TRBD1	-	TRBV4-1	TGCGCCAGCAGCCAAGATTCCACAGGGGGCGGGGAGACCCAGTACTTC	CASSQDSTGGGETQYF
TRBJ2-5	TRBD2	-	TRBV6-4	TGTGCCAGCAGTCCCGGACTAGCGGGACGAGAGACCCAGTACTTC	CASSPGLAGRETQYF
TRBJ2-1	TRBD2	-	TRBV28	TGTGCCAGCAGTTTATGGACTAGCGGGAGCAATGAGCAGTTCTTC	CASSLWTSGSNEQFF
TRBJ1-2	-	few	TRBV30	TGTGCCTGGAGTCGGACAGCCTATGGCTACACCTTC	CAWSRTAYGYTF
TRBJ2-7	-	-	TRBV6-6	TGTGCCAGCAAAGGGGGTTCCGGCTACGAGCAGTACTTC	CASKGGSGYEQYF
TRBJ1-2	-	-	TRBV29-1	TGCAGCGGTTACAGCGGAGTAGGTACTGGCTACACCTTC	CSGYSGVGTGYTF
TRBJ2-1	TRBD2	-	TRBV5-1	TGCGCCAGCAGCTTAACTCTAGCGGGAGGTTACAATGAGCAGTTCTTC	CASSLTLAGGYNEQFF
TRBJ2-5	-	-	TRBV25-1	TGTGCCAGCAGTGATACAGGGGCGGGGGAGACCCAGTACTTC	CASSDTGAGETQYF
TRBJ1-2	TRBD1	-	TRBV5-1	TGCGCCAGCAGCCTGGGACAGGGGGGACAAGGCTACACCTTC	CASSLGQGGQGYTF
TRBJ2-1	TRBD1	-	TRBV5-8	TGTGCCAGCAGCTTACAGGGGGCAAGGGAGCAGTTCTTC	CASSLQGAREQFF
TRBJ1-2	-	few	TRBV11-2	TGTGCCAGCAGCTTAGAGTCGGTGGGCAACTATGGCTACACCTTC	CASSLESVGNYGYTF
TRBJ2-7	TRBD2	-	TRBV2	TGTGCCAGCAGCTCAGCGGGAGGGCCTGGCGAGCAGTACTTC	CASSSAGGPGEQYF
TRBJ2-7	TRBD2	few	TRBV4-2	TGTGCCAGCAGCCAAGAAGTCGGGAGGGCCTTAAATGAGCAGTACTTC	CASSQEVGRALNEQYF
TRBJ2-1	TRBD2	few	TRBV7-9	TGTGCCAGCAGCTCTAAGGGACTAGCGGGAAACGAGCAGTTCTTC	CASSSKGLAGNEQFF
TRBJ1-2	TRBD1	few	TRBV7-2	TGTGCCAGCAGCGGGATGGACAGGGGGTATTACTATGGCTACACCTTC	CASSGMDRGYYYGYTF
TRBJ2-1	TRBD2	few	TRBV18	TGTGCCAGCTCACCCTCCGGGACTAGCGGGAGAAATGGTGAGCAGTTCTTC	CASSPSGTSGRNGEQFF
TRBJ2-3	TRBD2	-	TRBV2	TGTGCCAGCAGTCATCGACTAGCGGTTAACACAGATACGCAGTATTTT	CASSHRLAVNTDTQYF
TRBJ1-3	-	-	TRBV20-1	TGCAGTGCTAGAATGGAGGACACCATATATTTT	CSARMEDTIYF
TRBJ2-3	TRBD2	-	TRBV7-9	TGTGCCAGCAGCTTAGCGATCCTAGCGGGAGGAGATATTCCGGATACGCAGTATTTT	CASSLAILAGGDIPDTQYF
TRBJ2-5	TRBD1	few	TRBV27	TGTGCCAGCAGCCCCCTGCGGACAGGGAAAGAGACCCAGTACTTC	CASSPLRTGKETQYF
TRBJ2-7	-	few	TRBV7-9	TGTGCCAGCAGCTTTTCAACAGGGTTCGAGCAGTACTTC	CASSFSTGFEQYF
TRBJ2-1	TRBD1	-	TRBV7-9	TGTGCCAGCAGCTTAGAGGGACAGTACAATGAGCAGTTCTTC	CASSLEGQYNEQFF
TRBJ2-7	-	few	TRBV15	TGTGCCACCAGCAGAACGCACAGCTCCTACGAGCAGTACTTC	CATSRTHSSYEQYF
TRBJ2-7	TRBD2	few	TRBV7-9	TGTGCCAGCAGCTGGACCGATACCAAGCGGGGGCGGGAGCAGTACTTC	CASSWTDTKRGREQYF
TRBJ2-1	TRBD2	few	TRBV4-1	TGCGCCAGCAGCCAACCACTAGCGGGAGCCTACAATGAGCAGTTCTTC	CASSQPLAGAYNEQFF
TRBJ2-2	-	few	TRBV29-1	TGCAGCGTTGAAGGGCAGGCGGGGACCGGGGAGCTGTTTTTT	CSVEGQAGTGELFF
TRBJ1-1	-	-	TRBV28	TGTGCCAGCAGGCCGGCGGGGGCCAGGACTGAAGCTTTCTTT	CASRPAGARTEAFF
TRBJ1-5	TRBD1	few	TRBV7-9	TGTGCCAGCAGCGCACAGGGGTGGAATCAGCCCCAGCATTTT	CASSAQGWNQPQHF
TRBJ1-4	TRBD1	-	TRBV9	TGTGCCAGCAGCGTAGGGACAGGGGGAGGAGAAAAACTGTTTTTT	CASSVGTGGGEKLFF
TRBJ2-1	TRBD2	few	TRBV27	TGTGCCAGCAGCAGGGGACTAGCGGAATACAATGAGCAGTTCTTC	CASSRGLAEYNEQFF
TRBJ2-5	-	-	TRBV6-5	TGTGCCAGCAGTCGTACAGGATCCCAGCCCCAGTACTTC	CASSRTGSQPQYF
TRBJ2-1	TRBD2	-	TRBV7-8	TGTGCCAGCAGCCGGAGCGGGAGCGGAGGCAATGAGCAGTTCTTC	CASSRSGSGGNEQFF
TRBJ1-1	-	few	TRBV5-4	TGTGCCAGCAGCTTGGGCGGTATCATGAACACTGAAGCTTTCTTT	CASSLGGIMNTEAFF
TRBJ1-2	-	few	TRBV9	TGTGCCAGCAGCGTAGGGCAGGGAGGGGGCTACACCTTC	CASSVGQGGGYTF
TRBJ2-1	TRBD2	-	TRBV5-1	TGCGCCAGCAGCCCGGAACTAGCGGGGTACAATGAGCAGTTCTTC	CASSPELAGYNEQFF
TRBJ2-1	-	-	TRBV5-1	TGCGCCAGCAGCTTCGGGGGGCGACGGAATGAGCAGTTCTTC	CASSFGGRRNEQFF
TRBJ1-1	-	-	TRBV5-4	TGTGCCAGCAGCTTGGCGGACACTGAAGCTTTCTTT	CASSLADTEAFF
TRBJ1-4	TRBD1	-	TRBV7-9	TGTGCCAGCAGCCTCGGGACAGCAAATGAAAAACTGTTTTTT	CASSLGTANEKLFF
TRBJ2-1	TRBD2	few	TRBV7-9	TGTGCCAGCAGAGGGGGTTTAGCGGGGACCTACAATGAGCAGTTCTTC	CASRGGLAGTYNEQFF
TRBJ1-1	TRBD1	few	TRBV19	TGTGCCAGTAGTTCGAGGACAGGGATGGACACTGAAGCTTTCTTT	CASSSRTGMDTEAFF
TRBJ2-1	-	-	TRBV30	TGTGCCTGGAAGTCACAGTACAATGAGCAGTTCTTC	CAWKSQYNEQFF
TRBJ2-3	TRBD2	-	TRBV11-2	TGTGCCAGCAGTCTTGGACTAGCGGGGAGCACAGATACGCAGTATTTT	CASSLGLAGSTDTQYF
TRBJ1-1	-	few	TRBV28	TGTGCCAGCAGTTTGGGGGGGGCGAGGACTGAAGCTTTCTTT	CASSLGGARTEAFF
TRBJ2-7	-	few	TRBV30	TGTGCCTGGAGCCCAGGGATGACCTACGAGCAGTACTTC	CAWSPGMTYEQYF
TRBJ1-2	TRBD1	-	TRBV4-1	TGCGCCAGCAGCCAAGATTCGCGGGACAGGGGATATGGCTACACCTTC	CASSQDSRDRGYGYTF
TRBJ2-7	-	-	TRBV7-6	TGTGCCAGCAGCTTATCAGGGGGGAACTACGAGCAGTACTTC	CASSLSGGNYEQYF
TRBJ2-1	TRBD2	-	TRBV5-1	TGCGCCAGCAGCCCCACTAGCGGGAGTTACAATGAGCAGTTCTTC	CASSPTSGSYNEQFF
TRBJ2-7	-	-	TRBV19	TGTGCCAGTAGTATCGGCAGGGGTACATACGAGCAGTACTTC	CASSIGRGTYEQYF
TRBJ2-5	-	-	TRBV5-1	TGCGCCAGCAGCTTGGATTTTGGAGCGGAGACCCAGTACTTC	CASSLDFGAETQYF
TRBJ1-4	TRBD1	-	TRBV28	TGTGCCAGCACCGGGACAGGGTATGAAAAACTGTTTTTT	CASTGTGYEKLFF